What follows are 28 T cell receptor beta chains derived from one specimen sequenced in a study of T-cell memory formation after mild COVID-19. MiXCR was run by TCRdb on the 5' RACE reads, yielding one entry per CDR3 protein. The profile shows roughly 220,000 distinct CDR3 sequences, approximately 10% of them singletons. The sample was PBMCs or a T cell subset sorted from them (not recorded which). These receptors all come from a man in his late teens or twenties who had mild COVID-19 (a few samples of this study predate the infection). Cell type and time point are not known.

This clonotype was recorded at least ten times. CDR3 nucleotide sequence: TGTGCCAGCAGCTTCGGTATGTTGGGGACTGAAGCTTTCTTT. Translation: CASSFGMLGTEAFF. The gene calls are TRBV5-5 and TRBJ1-1; D call uncertain. Trimming stripped 2 bases from V and 5 bases from J, with 13 bases between. CDR1 is SGHKS and CDR2 is YYEKEE in the germline V gene (reference sequence). CDR3 size: 14 residues.

V usage is TRBV27 and J usage is TRBJ1-6; D is possibly TRBD1 (5 bases). V was clipped by 5 bases and J by 4 bases, with 21 bases between them. Germline lookup yields CDR1 MNHEY and CDR2 SMNVEV (reference sequence). The CDR3 has 18 amino acids. The CDR3 sequence is CASSRHPVVGDYNSPLHF. Here the CDR3 DNA reads TGTGCCAGCAGTCGACATCCGGTGGTAGGGGATTATAATTCACCCCTCCACTTT.

The table lists this clonotype with many counts. This rearrangement joins TRBV30 to TRBJ1-2; no definite D call. The germline V and J ends were trimmed by 8 bases and 0 bases, with 13 bases remaining between them. The CDR3 sequence is 13 residues long. Germline V gene sequence: CDR1 GTSNPN, CDR2 SVGIG (reference sequence). CDR3: CARRRESNYGYTF. The CDR3 DNA reads as TGTGCCAGACGGAGGGAATCTAACTATGGCTACACCTTC.

This clonotype came up a few times. This rearrangement joins TRBV4-3 to TRBJ2-3, with D possibly being TRBD2 (5 bases). This CDR3 contains 13 residues. The germline V and J ends were trimmed by 0 bases and 5 bases, with 6 bases remaining between them. Germline V gene data show CDR1 as LGHNA and CDR2 as YSLEER. CDR3 sequence reads: CASSQDTRDTQYF. In DNA, the CDR3 is TGCGCCAGCAGCCAAGATACTAGAGATACGCAGTATTTT.

This clonotype turned up a few times. J is TRBJ2-3 and V is TRBV5-6, with D perhaps being TRBD1 or TRBD2 (6 bases each). V was clipped by 7 bases and J by 6 bases, with 15 bases between them. Germline V gene data show CDR1 as SGHDT and CDR2 as YYEEEE. The CDR3 spans 13 residues. CDR3 amino acids: CASSLGGLDTQYF. CDR3 nucleotides: TGTGCCAGCTCCCTAGGGGGGCTGGATACGCAGTATTTT.

The genes are TRBV29-1 and TRBJ1-5; D gene unclear. Germline lookup yields CDR1 SQVTM and CDR2 ANQGSEA. Trimming shortened V by 6 bases and J by 4 bases, and 19 bases separated the two germline ends. This CDR3 has 15 amino acids. As DNA, the CDR3 is TGCAGCGTGCAAGTGACATGGTTAGGGAATCAGCCCCAGCATTTT. This translates into CSVQVTWLGNQPQHF.

This clonotype was seen at least ten times. This rearrangement joins TRBV5-1 to TRBJ2-3; possible D gene TRBD2, 7 bases. Germline lookup yields CDR1 SGHRS and CDR2 YFSETQ. V lost 4 bases and J lost 5, with 23 bases in between. The CDR3 sequence is 17 residues long. CDR3 sequence reads: CASSPHNVAGAGDTQYF. The CDR3 nucleotides are TGCGCCAGCAGCCCACACAACGTGGCGGGGGCCGGAGATACGCAGTATTTT.

J is TRBJ1-2 and V is TRBV10-3, with D perhaps matching TRBD1 (6 bases). Trimming removed 3 bases at V and 8 bases at J, with 10 bases between. Germline CDR1 ENHRY, CDR2 SYGVKD. CDR3 size: 12 residues. The CDR3 DNA is TGTGCCATCAGTGAACAGGGTGAAGGCTACACCTTC. This sequence encodes CAISEQGEGYTF.

The chain combines TRBV7-2 with TRBJ2-2; the D gene is possibly TRBD2 (6 bases). This CDR3 has 14 amino acids. Between the trimmed V and J ends, which lost 8 bases and 5 bases, there was a span of 15 bases. Germline V gives CDR1 SGHTA, CDR2 FQGNSA. The CDR3 spells CASEGPGRTGELFF. The CDR3 bases are TGTGCCAGCGAGGGGCCAGGGAGGACCGGGGAGCTGTTTTTT.

J is TRBJ2-3 and V is TRBV4-3; TRBD2 agrees at 7 bases. V trimming: 0 bases; J trimming: 9 bases; junction bases outside the gene matches: 3. The germline CDR1 and CDR2 sequences are LGHNA and YSLEER. The CDR3 runs to 13 residues. Here the CDR3 reads CASSQEPGGTQYF. For the CDR3, the DNA is TGCGCCAGCAGCCAAGAGCCGGGAGGAACGCAGTATTTT.

This sequence joins TRBV5-1 and TRBJ1-3; D may be TRBD1 (6 bases). The CDR3 covers 15 residues. Germline V gene sequence: CDR1 SGHRS, CDR2 YFSETQ. Between the trimmed V and J ends, which lost 0 bases and 1 base, there was a span of 8 bases. The CDR3 bases are TGCGCCAGCAGCTTGGGAACAGGGTCTGGAAACACCATATATTTT. It yields the protein CASSLGTGSGNTIYF.

This clonotype was seen at least ten times. This chain uses TRBV20-1 with TRBJ2-1, with 8 bases identical to TRBD2. This CDR3 is 12 amino acids long. Germline CDR1 reads DFQATT; CDR2 reads SNEGSKA (reference sequence). Trimming took 4 bases from V and 12 from J; bases not matched to a gene: 8. As DNA, the CDR3 is TGCAGTGCTACGGGGGGGTATGTCGTGCAGTTCTTC. Translating gives CSATGGYVVQFF.

This clonotype was observed at least ten times. This chain uses TRBV5-4 with TRBJ2-2; D gene unclear. Trimming cost V 2 bases and J 6 bases, with 5 bases left between them. The CDR3 covers 12 residues. Germline V gene lookup returns CDR1 SGHNT and CDR2 YYREEE (reference sequence). The chain's CDR3 is CASSFESGELFF. The CDR3 DNA reads as TGTGCCAGCAGCTTTGAGTCCGGGGAGCTGTTTTTT.

The rearrangement joins TRBV6-6 to TRBJ2-3, with a possible D match to TRBD1 (6 bases). V was shortened by 5 bases and J by 0 bases, with 18 bases between the two germline ends. The CDR3 loop spans 17 amino acids. Looked up from germline, CDR1 is MNHNY and CDR2 is SVGAGI (reference sequence). The CDR3, as DNA: TGTGCCAGCAGTAACAACAGGGAATACTCTAGCACAGATACGCAGTATTTT. This gives the protein CASSNNREYSSTDTQYF.

Ten or more counts support this clonotype. The genes are TRBV7-2 and TRBJ2-1; D unclear. The V end was cut by 1 base, the J end by 9 bases, with 16 bases between. Germline V gene data show CDR1 as SGHTA and CDR2 as FQGNSA. This CDR3 comprises 15 residues. Here the CDR3 reads CASSLGYFTQFEQFF. The CDR3 region has the DNA TGTGCCAGCAGCTTAGGGTATTTCACCCAATTTGAGCAGTTCTTC.

This chain links TRBV7-2 with TRBJ1-2, with no clear D. Germline V gene sequence: CDR1 SGHTA, CDR2 FQGNSA. V lost 3 bases to trimming and J lost 4 bases, with 12 bases between them. The CDR3 loop spans 14 amino acids. CDR3 amino acids: CASSFGRLGYGYTF. In nucleotides, the CDR3 is TGTGCCAGCAGCTTTGGACGGCTTGGCTATGGCTACACCTTC. Using reference TRBV7-2 and TRBJ1-2 for the parts outside the CDR3, the full variable domain is GAGVSQSPSNKVTEKGKDVELRCDPISGHTALYWYRQSLGQGLEFLIYFQGNSAPDKSGLPSDRFSAERTGGSVSTLTIQRTQQEDSAVYLCASSFGRLGYGYTFGSGTRLTVV.

The chain has TRBV9 and TRBJ2-2; D not resolved. Germline lookup yields CDR1 SGDLS and CDR2 YYNGEE. The CDR3 spans 15 residues. Trimming cost V 2 bases and J 2 bases, with 10 bases left between them. Here the CDR3 reads CASSVSNHNTGELFF. Here the CDR3 DNA reads TGTGCCAGCAGCGTGTCTAACCACAACACCGGGGAGCTGTTTTTT.

V gene TRBV29-1 combines with J gene TRBJ1-2, with D maybe TRBD1 (5 bases). The CDR3 has 13 residues. Trimming cost V 7 bases and J 6 bases, with 18 bases left between them. CDR1 and CDR2 (germline): SQVTM, ANQGSEA. Here the CDR3 DNA reads TGCAGCGCCGGGGGTTTGCCCTGGGATGGCTACACCTTC. It yields the protein CSAGGLPWDGYTF.

About this clonotype: The junction departs from the called germline gene at one end, perhaps through a read error. The rearrangement joins TRBV7-3 to TRBJ2-2; tentatively, D is TRBD1 or TRBD2 (6 bases each). Germline V gene lookup returns CDR1 SGHTA and CDR2 FQGTGA. CDR3 length equals 14 residues. This CDR3 reads CASSLQPGAGEMFF. Here the CDR3 DNA reads TGTGCCAGCAGCTTACAACCGGGGGCCGGGGAGATGTTTTTT.

This clonotype was counted at least ten times. The rearrangement uses TRBV6-2 or TRBV6-3 and TRBJ1-5; D uncertain. Trimming took off 5 bases at V and 3 bases at J, with 14 bases between the two ends. Germline loops: CDR1 MNHEY, CDR2 SVGEGT. CDR3 length: 15 residues. In DNA, the CDR3 is TGTGCCAGCAGTGAGCCCCTCTCCTTCAATCAGCCCCAGCATTTT. It encodes CASSEPLSFNQPQHF.

This clonotype was seen a few times. V usage is TRBV19 and J usage is TRBJ2-1, with D maybe TRBD2 (6 bases). The CDR3 is 13 amino acids. Germline V lookup: CDR1 LNHDA, CDR2 SQIVND (reference sequence). V was clipped by 6 bases and J by 3 bases, with 9 bases between them. Written as DNA, the CDR3 is TGTGCCAGTAGCACGACTAGCTACAATGAGCAGTTCTTC. It encodes CASSTTSYNEQFF.

This clonotype was found a few times. The chain carries TRBV10-3 and TRBJ2-5, with D perhaps matching TRBD1 (7 bases). Germline CDR1 reads ENHRY; CDR2 reads SYGVKD. The ends were cut back, 0 bases at V and 6 bases at J, with 11 bases in the middle. This CDR3 is built from 14 residues. The CDR3 sequence is CAISESTGRKTQYF. The CDR3 DNA follows: TGTGCCATCAGTGAGTCGACAGGGAGGAAGACCCAGTACTTC.

The chain joins TRBV29-1 to TRBJ2-3; no clear D gene. The V gene lost 1 base and the J gene lost 2 bases, with 13 bases spanning the gap. Germline loops: CDR1 SQVTM, CDR2 ANQGSEA. This CDR3 has 15 residues. The CDR3, as DNA: TGCAGCGTTGAAGGCGGCCCTTACTCCACAGATACGCAGTATTTT. It specifies CSVEGGPYSTDTQYF.

In this sample, this clonotype turned up a few times. This chain joins TRBV7-2 and TRBJ2-5; 9 nucleotides line up with TRBD2. The J segment lost 2 bases and the V segment lost 4 bases, leaving 8 bases of the junction unmatched. Per the germline V gene, CDR1 is SGHTA and CDR2 is FQGNSA. This CDR3 has 16 residues. The CDR3 loop is CASSSVRLAGQETQYF. CDR3 nucleotide sequence: TGTGCCAGCAGCTCCGTCCGTCTAGCGGGGCAAGAGACCCAGTACTTC. The full variable domain, completed using reference TRBV7-2 and TRBJ2-5, is GAGVSQSPSNKVTEKGKDVELRCDPISGHTALYWYRQSLGQGLEFLIYFQGNSAPDKSGLPSDRFSAERTGGSVSTLTIQRTQQEDSAVYLCASSSVRLAGQETQYFGPGTRLLVL.

This clonotype was counted between two and nine times. V is TRBV9 and J is TRBJ2-1, with 10 bases identical to TRBD2. This CDR3 is built from 16 residues. J gave up 4 bases and V 2 bases, and 6 bases lay outside the gene matches. Germline V gene data show CDR1 as SGDLS and CDR2 as YYNGEE. The CDR3 nucleotides are TGTGCCAGCAGCGTCGGGCTAGCGGGGGAGTACAATGAGCAGTTCTTC. Its translation: CASSVGLAGEYNEQFF.

This clonotype was counted between two and nine times. The chain joins TRBV7-2 to TRBJ1-2; D uncertain. Trimming removed 1 base at V and 1 base at J, with 4 bases between. The CDR3 is made up of 13 amino acids. CDR1 is SGHTA, CDR2 FQGNSA, per germline. The CDR3 region is CASSLEVNYGYTF. CDR3 nucleotides: TGTGCCAGCAGCTTAGAGGTTAACTATGGCTACACCTTC.

This chain connects TRBV28 to TRBJ1-2; the D gene is possibly TRBD1 (5 bases). CDR1 is MDHEN and CDR2 is SYDVKM in the germline V gene. CDR3 length: 14 amino acids. V was trimmed by 2 bases and J by 4 bases, leaving 11 bases between them. The CDR3 sequence: CASSLPGRIYGYTF. CDR3 sequence (DNA): TGTGCCAGCAGTTTACCGGGACGGATCTATGGCTACACCTTC.

This chain links TRBV20-1 with TRBJ2-2, with TRBD1 as a possible D gene (6 bases). Trimming left V 3 bases short and J 9 bases short, with 17 bases between. Looked up from germline, CDR1 is DFQATT and CDR2 is SNEGSKA (reference sequence). This CDR3 spans 14 amino acids. The CDR3 spells CSARGARGAWELFF. The CDR3 DNA reads TGCAGTGCTAGGGGGGCGCGAGGAGCCTGGGAGCTGTTTTTT.